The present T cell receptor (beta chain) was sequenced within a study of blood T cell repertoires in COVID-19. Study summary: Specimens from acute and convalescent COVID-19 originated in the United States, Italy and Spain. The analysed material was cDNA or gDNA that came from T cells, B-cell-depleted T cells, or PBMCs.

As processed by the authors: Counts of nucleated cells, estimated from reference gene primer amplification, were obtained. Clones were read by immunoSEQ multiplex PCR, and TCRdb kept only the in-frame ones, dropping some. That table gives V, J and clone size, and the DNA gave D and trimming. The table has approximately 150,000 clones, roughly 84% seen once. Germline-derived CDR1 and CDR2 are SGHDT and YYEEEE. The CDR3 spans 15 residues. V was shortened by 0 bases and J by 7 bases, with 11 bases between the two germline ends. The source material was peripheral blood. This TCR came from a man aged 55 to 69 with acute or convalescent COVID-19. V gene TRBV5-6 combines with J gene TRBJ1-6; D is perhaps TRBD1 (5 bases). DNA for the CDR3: TGTGCCAGCAGCTTGGGTCAGGGTTCCAATTCACCCCTCCACTTT. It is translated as CASSLGQGSNSPLHF.